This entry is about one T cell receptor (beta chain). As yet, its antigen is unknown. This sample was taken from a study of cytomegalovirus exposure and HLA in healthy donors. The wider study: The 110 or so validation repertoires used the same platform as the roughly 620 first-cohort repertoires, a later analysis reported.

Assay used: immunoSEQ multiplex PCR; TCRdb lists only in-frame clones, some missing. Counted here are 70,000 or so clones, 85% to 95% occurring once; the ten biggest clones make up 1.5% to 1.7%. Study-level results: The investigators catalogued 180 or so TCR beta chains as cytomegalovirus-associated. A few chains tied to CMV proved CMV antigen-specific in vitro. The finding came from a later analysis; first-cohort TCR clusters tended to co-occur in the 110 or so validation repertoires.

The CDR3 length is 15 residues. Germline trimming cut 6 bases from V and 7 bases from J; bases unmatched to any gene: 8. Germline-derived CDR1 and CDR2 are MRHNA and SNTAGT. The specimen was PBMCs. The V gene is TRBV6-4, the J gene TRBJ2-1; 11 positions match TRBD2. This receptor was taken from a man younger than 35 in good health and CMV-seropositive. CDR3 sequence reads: CASSETSGSGNEQFF. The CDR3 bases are TGTGCCAGCAGCGAAACTAGCGGGAGCGGAAATGAGCAGTTCTTC.